A selection of T cell receptor beta chains follows, all from one sample in a study of blood T cell repertoires in COVID-19. Clones were read by immunoSEQ multiplex PCR, and TCRdb kept only the in-frame ones, dropping some. The sample lists some 240,000 clones; about 90% were seen once. Sequenced material: peripheral blood. Source of these receptors: a woman aged 60-70 years with COVID-19, enrolled during active disease. The CDR3 runs from the conserved cysteine through the conserved F or W. The D gene is left open where the match is weak. Expanded clones get a size class; other rows say once, few or many, or leave the size out.

V,J,D,size,DNA,CDR3
TRBV7-9,TRBJ1-5,TRBD1,NA,TGTGCCAGCAGCTTAGCCGGGACAGATAATCAGCCCCAGCATTTT,CASSLAGTDNQPQHF
TRBV30,TRBJ2-3,NA,NA,TGTGCCTGGAGTGCGGACTCTCCCGATAGCACAGATACGCAGTATTTT,CAWSADSPDSTDTQYF
TRBV29-1,TRBJ2-4,NA,NA,TGCAGCGTTGCCTCAGCCAAAAACATTCAGTACTTC,CSVASAKNIQYF
TRBV29-1,TRBJ2-2,TRBD1,NA,TGCAGCGCTGGACAGGGAAGGTTTACCGGGGAGCTGTTTTTT,CSAGQGRFTGELFF
TRBV9,TRBJ2-3,TRBD2,NA,TGTGCCAGCAGCGAGAGGTCGCGGGGGGGCACAGATACGCAGTATTTT,CASSERSRGGTDTQYF
TRBV19,TRBJ1-1,NA,NA,TGTGCCAGTAGTATACCTAACAGATTGAACACTGAAGCTTTCTTT,CASSIPNRLNTEAFF
TRBV6-5,TRBJ1-4,NA,NA,TGTGCCAGCAGTTACTCGCCACAGGAGCATGAAAAACTGTTTTTT,CASSYSPQEHEKLFF
TRBV7-2,TRBJ1-2,NA,NA,TGTGCCAGCAGCCCCCCAGGGTATAACTATGGCTACACCTTC,CASSPPGYNYGYTF
TRBV6-5,TRBJ2-1,TRBD1,NA,TGTGCCAGCAGTCGGACAGGGAATGAGCAGTTCTTC,CASSRTGNEQFF
TRBV7-9,TRBJ2-7,NA,NA,TGTGCCAGCAGCCCCCCGAGTCACCACGAGCAGTACTTC,CASSPPSHHEQYF
TRBV4-2,TRBJ2-3,NA,NA,TGTGCCAGCAGCCAAGATCGGAACAGGGAGCAGTATTTT,CASSQDRNREQYF
TRBV27,TRBJ2-5,TRBD2,NA,TGTGCCAGCAGCCAAACACTAGCGGGGCTGGAGACCCAGTACTTC,CASSQTLAGLETQYF
TRBV7-2,TRBJ2-7,NA,NA,TGTGCCAGCAGCTTAGAGAGCCGCCCCTACGAGCAGTACTTC,CASSLESRPYEQYF
TRBV2,TRBJ2-5,TRBD2,NA,TGTGCCAGATCACCTAGCGGGGGGGTTCAAGAGACCCAGTACTTC,CARSPSGGVQETQYF
TRBV9,TRBJ1-3,NA,NA,TGTGCCAGCAGGGGCTCTGAACCTGGAAACACCATATATTTT,CASRGSEPGNTIYF
TRBV6-6,TRBJ2-7,TRBD1,NA,TGTGCCAGCAGCCTTAGACAGGGTGCGTACGAGCAGTACTTC,CASSLRQGAYEQYF
TRBV5-4,TRBJ2-7,NA,NA,TGTGCCAGCAGCTCCGGGGGTCCCTACGAGCAGTACTTC,CASSSGGPYEQYF
TRBV5-6,TRBJ2-7,TRBD2,once,TGTGCCAGCACCTCCGGGGGGTACGAGCAGTACTTC,CASTSGGYEQYF